The rows below give T cell receptor beta chains drawn from one sample of a study of T cell responses to AZD1222 COVID-19 vaccine. Data came from immunoSEQ multiplex PCR; TCRdb stores just in-frame clones and leaves some out. The data hold around 50,000 clones, with roughly 80% observed a single time. The sample in question was peripheral blood, obtained on day 0 of AZD1222 vaccination. These receptors all stem from an adult in good health. Each CDR3 is given with its conserved first and last residue. A D gene is named only where the DNA matches it firmly. For some rows the clone size is stated as once, few or many, or as a class when expanded; others skip it.

d_call j_call clone_size v_call cdr3_aa cdr3_nt
TRBD1 TRBJ1-2 once TRBV6-5 CASSYQGQEYGYTF TGTGCCAGCAGTTACCAGGGACAGGAGTATGGCTACACCTTC
TRBD2 TRBJ2-3 . TRBV5-1 CASSLLSSGRVVGTQYF TGCGCCAGCAGCTTGCTCTCTAGCGGGAGGGTGGTTGGTACGCAGTATTTT
TRBD1 TRBJ1-4 . TRBV7-3 CASSLTGTGNEKLFF TGTGCCAGCAGCTTAACCGGGACAGGGAATGAAAAACTGTTTTTT
TRBD1 TRBJ1-5 . TRBV5-1 CASSAGTGYDQPQHF TGCGCCAGCAGCGCTGGGACAGGGTATGATCAGCCCCAGCATTTT
TRBD1 TRBJ1-5 . TRBV19 CASTGVSNQPQHF TGTGCCAGCACAGGGGTTAGCAATCAGCCCCAGCATTTT
. TRBJ2-7 . TRBV11-3 CASSSQWTESYEQYF TGTGCCAGCAGCTCCCAATGGACAGAGTCCTACGAGCAGTACTTC
TRBD2 TRBJ2-7 . TRBV3-1/TRBV3-2 CASSRQGGEKYF TGTGCCAGCAGCCGGCAGGGAGGGGAAAAGTACTTC
. TRBJ1-5 few TRBV5-1 CASSLLGADNQPQHF TGCGCCAGCAGCCTTCTCGGGGCGGATAACCAGCCCCAGCATTTT
TRBD1 TRBJ2-5 once TRBV6-5 CASRETGGGETQYF TGTGCCAGCAGGGAGACAGGGGGCGGAGAGACCCAGTACTTC
TRBD1 TRBJ1-1 . TRBV7-2 CASRREQGMNTEAFF TGTGCCAGCAGGCGCGAACAGGGGATGAACACTGAAGCTTTCTTT
. TRBJ1-2 . TRBV7-9 CASSTEVYGYTF TGTGCCAGCAGCACAGAGGTCTATGGCTACACCTTC
. TRBJ1-5 . TRBV7-2 CASSLGGGGRQPQHF TGTGCCAGCAGCTTAGGGGGAGGGGGTCGGCAGCCCCAGCATTTT
. TRBJ2-1 once TRBV27 CASSWATSYNEQFF TGTGCCAGCAGTTGGGCCACCTCCTACAATGAGCAGTTCTTC
TRBD2 TRBJ2-4 . TRBV6-5 CASSHGRGTKNIQYF TGTGCCAGCAGTCACGGGAGGGGGACCAAAAACATTCAGTACTTC
. TRBJ1-2 few TRBV6-5 CASKGGIGVMGYTF TGTGCCAGCAAGGGAGGCATCGGGGTGATGGGCTACACCTTC
. TRBJ2-1 . TRBV21-1 CASQKTSGRSYNEQFF TGTGCCAGCCAAAAGACTAGCGGGAGATCCTACAATGAGCAGTTCTTC
TRBD1 TRBJ1-4 once TRBV9 CASSVGGQGARGEKLFF TGTGCCAGCAGCGTAGGGGGACAGGGGGCGAGAGGAGAAAAACTGTTTTTT
. TRBJ2-6 . TRBV7-9 CASSLRGQSLSGANVLTF TGTGCCAGCAGCCTCCGCGGACAGTCACTCTCTGGGGCCAACGTCCTGACTTTC
. TRBJ1-6 . TRBV18 CASSPWDNSPLHF TGTGCCAGCTCACCATGGGATAATTCACCCCTCCACTTT
. TRBJ1-1 . TRBV5-6 CASSFRRHAAFF TGTGCCAGCAGCTTCAGGAGACACGCGGCTTTCTTT
TRBD2 TRBJ2-5 . TRBV10-3 CAIRPASGGETQYF TGTGCCATCAGGCCAGCTAGCGGGGGAGAGACCCAGTACTTC
. TRBJ2-1 . TRBV19 CASRGARGHEQFF TGTGCCAGTAGAGGCGCCAGGGGCCATGAGCAGTTCTTC
. TRBJ1-2 once TRBV18 CASSPQDYGYTF TGTGCCAGCTCCCCACAGGATTATGGCTACACCTTC